This passage covers 5 T cell receptor beta chains from one sample sequenced in a study of T cells in Graves' hyperthyroidism and ophthalmopathy. TCR beta CDR3 sequences were amplified from RNA transcripts. Primed by the HTBI set, a first-round RT-PCR was run on the TCR CDR3. Each CDR3 protein gets one entry after TCRdb re-called the multiplex PCR reads with MiXCR. The sample has about 600,000 distinct CDR3 sequences, around 16% seen once; the top ten hold less than 3.5%. Sequencing was performed on blood. These receptors were obtained from a woman in her thirties or forties with Graves' ophthalmopathy.

This clonotype appeared many times. The rearrangement joins TRBV27 to TRBJ2-5, with 7 bases matching TRBD1. The CDR3 extends over 14 amino acids. J was trimmed by 2 bases and V by 11 bases; bases with no gene match: 11. Germline lookup yields CDR1 MNHEY and CDR2 SMNVEV (reference sequence). CDR3 sequence reads: CAGLGDSKQETQYF. The CDR3 DNA sequence: TGTGCCGGACTTGGGGACAGCAAGCAAGAGACCCAGTACTTC.

This clonotype was observed a single time. The junction departs from the called germline gene at one end, perhaps through a read error. This chain uses TRBV4-1 with TRBJ1-2; tentative D call: TRBD1 (6 bases). The germline gives CDR1 MGHRA, CDR2 YSYEKL. The CDR3 length is 14 residues. The CDR3 DNA reads TGCGCCAGCAGCCAAGACCAGGGGAACTATGGCCACACCTTC. It codes for CASSQDQGNYGHTF.

This clonotype has at least ten counts. The gene calls are TRBV11-3 and TRBJ2-1; perhaps TRBD2 as D (5 bases). The CDR3 has 15 residues. Germline CDR1 is SGHNT and CDR2 is YENEEA. Between the trimmed V and J ends, which lost 1 base and 6 bases, there was a span of 13 bases. As DNA, the CDR3 is TGTGCCAGCAGCTTAGGTGCGGACTTCTCCAATGAGCAGTTCTTC. Its protein is CASSLGADFSNEQFF.

This clonotype was seen a few times. The chain couples TRBV6-2 or TRBV6-3 to TRBJ2-2; 8 bases align to TRBD2. CDR3 length: 15 amino acids. V was clipped by 7 bases and J by 7 bases; unmatched bases: 11. The germline V gene encodes CDR1 MNHEY and CDR2 SVGEGT. CDR3 DNA: TGTGCCAGCACCCCGGGGGGGAGCGTGGACGGGGAGCTGTTTTTT. Its translation: CASTPGGSVDGELFF.

This clonotype showed up just a few times. This chain joins TRBV7-9 and TRBJ2-3, with D perhaps matching TRBD1 or TRBD2 (5 bases each). Looked up from germline, CDR1 is SEHNR and CDR2 is FQNEAQ (reference sequence). This CDR3 has 13 amino acids. Trimming took off 6 bases at V and 9 bases at J, with 16 bases between the two ends. CDR3 DNA: TGTGCCAGCAGAAACGGAGAGGGGAAGACGCAGTATTTT. Its translation is CASRNGEGKTQYF.